This T cell receptor beta chain was sequenced during a study of monozygotic twins with inflammatory bowel disease. The CDR3 runs to 17 residues. From germline, CDR1 is LNHDA and CDR2 SQIVND (reference sequence). The template was total RNA from whole blood, with no T cell sorting. UMIs incorporating a 6-nucleotide sample barcode were appended by means of template switching. For each CDR3 protein, TCRdb gives one entry from its re-call of the 5' RACE reads, without DNA. Its table lists about 450,000 distinct CDR3 sequences. Study results and caveats: Patients with IBD had less TCRbeta diversity (inverse Simpson) than their healthy co-twins. Limited statistical power may explain no repertoire similarity difference between concordant and discordant twins.

In the case of this clonotype: What it recognizes is unknown.

This sequence originates from a human donor with ulcerative colitis or Crohn's disease, or a healthy co-twin of an affected twin (not recorded which). The specimen sequenced was blood. J is TRBJ2-6 and V is TRBV19; the TRBD1 assignment by TCRdb is unverifiable without DNA. The CDR3: CASSIQGLSSGANVLTF. The full variable domain, with the rest looked up from reference TRBV19 and TRBJ2-6, is DGGITQSPKYLFRKEGQNVTLSCEQNLNHDAMYWYRQDPGQGLRLIYYSQIVNDFQKGDIAEGYSVSREKKESFPLTVTSAQKNPTAFYLCASSIQGLSSGANVLTFGAGSRLTVL.